Shown below are 32 T cell receptor beta chains from a single sample sequenced in a study of CD8+CD57+ T cells in acquired aplastic anemia. Genomic DNA templated the TCR beta VDJ and CDR3 profiling. Via MiXCR, TCRdb re-called the reads, giving one row per CDR3 protein. The sample carries roughly 260,000 distinct CDR3 sequences, approximately 45% recorded once. Patients who underwent sequencing had shown CD8+CD57+ cell expansion by flow cytometry. The sequenced sample was sorted CD4+, CD8+, or CD8+CD57+ T cells (not recorded which) from PBMCs. The receptors were gathered from a human donor with aplastic anemia.

A word on this clonotype: One junction end disagrees with the germline gene, perhaps due to a read error. The rearrangement links TRBV7-3 to TRBJ2-6, with D perhaps matching TRBD2 (5 bases). The CDR3 covers 13 residues. Germline V gene lookup returns CDR1 SGHTA and CDR2 FQGTGA. The CDR3 coding sequence is TGCGCCAGCAGCCAAAAAAGGGAGTACACTGAAGCTTTC. Its protein product is CASSQKREYTEAF.

About this clonotype itself: Sequence at one end of the junction differs from germline and may be a read error. V gene TRBV6-5 combines with J gene TRBJ2-7; D is ambiguous. The CDR3 is 15 residues long. Looked up from germline, CDR1 is MNHEY and CDR2 is SVGAGI. CDR3 coding DNA: TGTGCCGGCAGTTCCCAAGCGAGGCCCCCCTACGAGCAGTACTTC. Translating it yields CAGSSQARPPYEQYF.

At least ten counts were recorded for this clonotype. The chain links TRBV7-8 to TRBJ1-5; D gene ambiguous. Deletions cut 4 bases from V and 4 bases from J, with 8 bases between. There are 13 residues in the CDR3. In germline, CDR1 is SGHVS, CDR2 FQNEAQ. The CDR3 is CASSSSQNQPQHF. CDR3 DNA sequence: TGTGCCAGCAGCTCATCACAGAATCAGCCCCAGCATTTT.

Worth noting for this clonotype: The junction shows a germline mismatch at one end, possibly a read error. The chain joins TRBV7-8 to TRBJ2-1; D assignment may be TRBD1 or TRBD2 (5 bases each). CDR1 is SGHVS, CDR2 FQNEAQ, per germline. The CDR3 covers 14 residues. CDR3 loop: CASSTLGPNNEQLF. DNA of the CDR3: TGTGCCAGCAGCACACTGGGACCCAACAATGAGCAGCTCTTC.

The J gene is TRBJ2-7, the V gene TRBV7-2, with 8 positions matching TRBD1. The CDR3 covers 15 residues. J was trimmed by 3 bases and V by 5 bases; bases with no gene match: 9. Germline CDR1 is SGHTA and CDR2 is FQGNSA. The DNA of the CDR3 is TGTGCCAGCAGCACCGCAGGGGGCGCCTTCTACGAGCAGTACTTC. Its translation: CASSTAGGAFYEQYF.

Comment on this clonotype: One junction end disagrees with the germline gene, perhaps due to a read error. The chain carries TRBV10-2 and TRBJ2-7, with D possibly matching TRBD2 (6 bases). Germline CDR1 and CDR2: WSHSY and SAAADI. CDR3 length equals 15 residues. CDR3 sequence reads: CASSYGAGINYEQYF. The CDR3 nucleotides read TGTGCCAGCAGTTACGGCGCGGGAATTAACTACGAGCAGTACTTC.

This chain joins TRBV5-1 and TRBJ1-6; 8 bases match TRBD1. J was trimmed by 6 bases and V by 0 bases; bases with no gene match: 2. This CDR3 contains 15 residues. Germline CDR1 and CDR2: SGHRS and YFSETQ. The CDR3 DNA reads as TGCGCCAGCAGCTTGGCAGGGGGCGGTAATTCACCCCTCCACTTT. This codes for CASSLAGGGNSPLHF.

This clonotype came up many times. The chain uses TRBV7-6 and TRBJ2-7, with D uncertain. The germline V gene encodes CDR1 SGHVS and CDR2 FNYEAQ. V gave up 3 bases and J gave up 2 bases, with 14 bases separating them. The CDR3 loop spans 15 amino acids. Here the CDR3 reads CASSFYLGFTYEQYF. The CDR3 coding sequence is TGTGCCAGCAGCTTTTATCTGGGGTTCACCTACGAGCAGTACTTC. Full variable domain (remainder filled in from reference TRBV7-6 and TRBJ2-7): GAGVSQSPRYKVTKRGQDVALRCDPISGHVSLYWYRQALGQGPEFLTYFNYEAQQDKSGLPNDRFSAERPEGSISTLTIQRTEQRDSAMYRCASSFYLGFTYEQYFGPGTRLTVT.

V usage is TRBV27 and J usage is TRBJ2-7; tentative D call: TRBD1 (5 bases). Germline loops: CDR1 MNHEY, CDR2 SMNVEV (reference sequence). CDR3 size: 14 residues. V was trimmed by 5 bases and J by 7 bases, leaving 18 bases between them. CDR3 protein: CASSPSRQGGEQYF. The CDR3 bases are TGTGCCAGCAGTCCATCCCGTCAGGGCGGTGAGCAGTACTTC.

In its sample, this clonotype was seen many times. The J gene is TRBJ1-1, the V gene TRBV7-9; 8 positions agree with TRBD1. The CDR3 is 12 amino acids. The germline V gene encodes CDR1 SEHNR and CDR2 FQNEAQ (reference sequence). V shed 4 bases, J shed 7 bases, and the junction held 2 bases outside the gene matches. CDR3 amino acids: CASSSTGGEAFF. CDR3 nucleotide sequence: TGTGCCAGCAGCTCTACAGGGGGTGAAGCTTTCTTT.

V and J are TRBV20-1 and TRBJ2-5; D is unclear. This CDR3 is built from 14 residues. Looked up from germline, CDR1 is DFQATT and CDR2 is SNEGSKA (reference sequence). Trimming removed 1 base at V and 2 bases at J, with 11 bases between. The CDR3 is CSARVPGQQETQYF. The CDR3 bases are TGCAGTGCTAGAGTGCCGGGCCAACAAGAGACCCAGTACTTC.

The chain couples TRBV7-2 to TRBJ1-1; 10 bases agree with TRBD1. Trimming removed 5 bases from V and 2 bases from J; junction bases left unmatched: 5. Germline values: CDR1 SGHTA, CDR2 FQGNSA. The CDR3 covers 15 residues. CDR3 sequence reads: CASSPRQGANTEAFF. The DNA for the CDR3 is TGTGCCAGCAGCCCTAGACAGGGGGCCAACACTGAAGCTTTCTTT.

This chain joins TRBV29-1 and TRBJ2-5; D gene unclear. Trimming removed 8 bases from V and 0 bases from J, with 7 bases in between. Germline V gene lookup returns CDR1 SQVTM and CDR2 ANQGSEA. The CDR3 consists of 11 residues. The chain's CDR3 is CSLGHQETQYF. The CDR3 bases are TGCAGCTTAGGACACCAAGAGACCCAGTACTTC.

V gene TRBV19 combines with J gene TRBJ1-2, with D unresolved. Per the germline V gene, CDR1 is LNHDA and CDR2 is SQIVND (reference sequence). The CDR3 is made up of 14 amino acids. Trimming took off 3 bases at V and 4 bases at J, with 12 bases between the two ends. The CDR3: CASSIGGPFYGYTF. In nucleotides, the CDR3 is TGTGCCAGTAGTATCGGAGGCCCGTTCTATGGCTACACCTTC.

This clonotype was seen ten or more times. The V gene is TRBV19, the J gene TRBJ1-1; D is undetermined. The CDR3 is 14 residues long. CDR1 LNHDA and CDR2 SQIVND come from the germline V gene (reference sequence). Between the trimmed V and J ends, which lost 2 bases and 7 bases, there was a span of 14 bases. The CDR3 is CASSIRPRSGEAFF. The DNA for the CDR3 is TGTGCCAGTAGTATAAGGCCCCGGTCGGGTGAAGCTTTCTTT.

This clonotype appeared once. The rearrangement links TRBV15 to TRBJ1-6; D possibly corresponds to TRBD1 (6 bases). Trimming took off 1 base at V and 8 bases at J, with 12 bases between the two ends. CDR3 length equals 15 residues. The germline CDR1 and CDR2 sequences are LNHNV and YYDKDF (reference sequence). The CDR3 loop reads CATSRAGPGDSPLHF. The CDR3 region has the DNA TGTGCCACCAGCAGAGCAGGGCCAGGGGATTCACCCCTCCACTTT. Full variable domain (outside the CDR3, taken from reference TRBV15 and TRBJ1-6): DAMVIQNPRYQVTQFGKPVTLSCSQTLNHNVMYWYQQKSSQAPKLLFHYYDKDFNNEADTPDNFQSRRPNTSFCFLDIRSPGLGDTAMYLCATSRAGPGDSPLHFGNGTRLTVT.

This CDR3 is CASSVAYTNTEAFF. In DNA form, the CDR3 reads TGTGCCAGCAGCGTAGCTTACACTAACACTGAAGCTTTCTTT. This rearrangement joins TRBV9 to TRBJ1-1; D gene unclear. This CDR3 contains 14 residues. Germline V gives CDR1 SGDLS, CDR2 YYNGEE. V was trimmed by 0 bases and J by 2 bases, leaving 8 bases between them.

The chain carries TRBV28 and TRBJ2-7; 8 bases align to TRBD1. The J call may not be correct, given that the DNA end is closer to TRBJ2-5. Per germline, CDR1 MDHEN and CDR2 SYDVKM. This CDR3 contains 15 residues. DNA for the CDR3: TGTGCCAGCAGTTTATTCCAGGGGGCTCAAGAGACCCAGTACTTC. This codes for CASSLFQGAQETQYF.

The chain employs TRBV13 and TRBJ1-2; no clear D gene. V shed 3 bases and J shed 7 bases, with 9 bases lying between them. Germline CDR1 PRHDT, CDR2 FYEKMQ (reference sequence). The CDR3 has 12 residues. The CDR3 reads CASSFGYSGYTF. As DNA, the CDR3 is TGTGCCAGCAGCTTCGGGTACTCTGGCTACACCTTC.

About this clonotype: One end of the junction fails to match germline, which may point to a read error. The rearrangement links TRBV25-1 to TRBJ2-6; no clear D gene. The CDR3 runs to 13 residues. Germline loops: CDR1 MGHDK, CDR2 SYGVNS. In DNA form, the CDR3 reads TGTGCCATCAGTGAATGGCAGGCCAACGTCCTGACTTTC. Translating gives CAISEWQANVLTF.

This chain joins TRBV7-6 and TRBJ2-7; possibly TRBD2 for D (6 bases). The ends were cut back, 3 bases at V and 3 bases at J, with 15 bases in the middle. This CDR3 is built from 15 residues. Germline CDR1 and CDR2: SGHVS and FNYEAQ. The CDR3 region is CASSFAHRGIYEQYF. CDR3 DNA: TGTGCCAGCAGCTTCGCTCATCGGGGGATCTACGAGCAGTACTTC.

This clonotype was counted a few times. This chain links TRBV6-2 or TRBV6-3 with TRBJ2-1; D is undetermined. V was clipped by 0 bases and J by 8 bases, with 8 bases between them. This CDR3 has 13 residues. In germline, CDR1 is MNHEY, CDR2 SVGEGT. DNA of the CDR3: TGTGCCAGCAGTTACTCGAGTACGCATGAGCAGTTCTTC. This translates into CASSYSSTHEQFF.

About this clonotype itself: A junction end diverges from the germline sequence, so it may reflect a read error. The rearrangement joins TRBV4-2 to TRBJ2-6; D may be TRBD1 or TRBD2 (5 bases each). The CDR3 loop spans 16 amino acids. Germline V gene data show CDR1 as LGHNA and CDR2 as YNFKEQ. In DNA, the CDR3 is TGTGCCAGCAGCCGAGATCTAGGATCCGGGGCCAACGCCCTGACTTTC. Its translation: CASSRDLGSGANALTF.

In regard to this clonotype: A much larger clone lies a single base off, so this may be a read error. The J gene is TRBJ1-1, the V gene TRBV7-9; 8 nucleotides agree with TRBD1. CDR3 length: 15 residues. The V gene end was trimmed by 5 bases and the J gene end by 1 base; junction bases not matched to a gene: 6. The germline V gene has CDR1 SEHNR and CDR2 FQNEAQ (reference sequence). In DNA, the CDR3 is TGTGCCAGCAGCGTCGGGACAGGCAAGAACACTGAAGCTTTCTTT. Amino acids: CASSVGTGKNTEAFF.

The genes are TRBV7-9 and TRBJ2-5; D may be TRBD1 or TRBD2 (7 bases each). From germline, CDR1 is SEHNR and CDR2 FQNEAQ (reference sequence). CDR3 length equals 14 residues. V was trimmed by 5 bases and J by 5 bases, leaving 15 bases between them. The CDR3 protein is CASSGRGGVETQYF. CDR3 DNA: TGTGCCAGCAGCGGCAGGGGGGGTGTGGAGACCCAGTACTTC.

CDR3 sequence (DNA): TGCGCCAGCAAGGCTGAGAGGGGAGGCTACACCTTC. It codes for CASKAERGGYTF. The chain uses TRBV5-1 and TRBJ1-2; D is perhaps TRBD1 (5 bases). The CDR3 consists of 12 residues. V lost 6 bases, J lost 8 bases, and 14 bases lay in between. CDR1 is SGHRS, CDR2 YFSETQ, per germline.

This clonotype was detected ten times or more. The CDR3 is CASSLGTSGSLTNEQFF. The CDR3 bases are TGTGCCAGCAGCCTCGGGACTAGCGGGAGCCTAACGAATGAGCAGTTCTTC. The chain carries TRBV7-6 and TRBJ2-1; 14 nucleotides agree with TRBD2. Per germline, CDR1 SGHVS and CDR2 FNYEAQ. The CDR3 has 17 amino acids. Germline trimming cut 5 bases from V and 7 bases from J; bases unmatched to any gene: 10. The variable domain in full, with the rest retrieved from reference TRBV7-6 and TRBJ2-1, is GAGVSQSPRYKVTKRGQDVALRCDPISGHVSLYWYRQALGQGPEFLTYFNYEAQQDKSGLPNDRFSAERPEGSISTLTIQRTEQRDSAMYRCASSLGTSGSLTNEQFFGPGTRLTVL.

This clonotype was found many times. The chain joins TRBV9 to TRBJ1-2; 11 bases line up with TRBD1. CDR1 SGDLS and CDR2 YYNGEE come from the germline V gene. The CDR3 runs to 17 residues. Germline trimming cut 3 bases from V and 0 bases from J; bases unmatched to any gene: 7. The CDR3 coding sequence is TGTGCCAGCAGCGGGACAGGGGGCCCCGCAGCTAACTATGGCTACACCTTC. This encodes CASSGTGGPAANYGYTF.

This clonotype occurred many times. The rearrangement joins TRBV9 to TRBJ2-3; TRBD2 aligns across 7 bases. There are 14 residues in the CDR3. Looked up from germline, CDR1 is SGDLS and CDR2 is YYNGEE. The trim removed 4 bases at V and 4 bases at J, leaving 6 bases unmatched. The CDR3 loop reads CASSKLANPDTQYF. In nucleotides, the CDR3 is TGTGCCAGCAGCAAACTAGCGAATCCAGATACGCAGTATTTT.

V usage is TRBV25-1 and J usage is TRBJ1-6; 9 bases fit TRBD1. Per the germline V gene, CDR1 is MGHDK and CDR2 is SYGVNS. V shed 4 bases and J 9 bases; nucleotides not matched to a gene: 7. The CDR3 runs to 15 residues. CDR3 amino acids: CASSVPGQGGSPLHF. The CDR3 nucleotides read TGTGCCAGCAGTGTCCCGGGACAGGGTGGTTCACCCCTCCACTTT.

The CDR3 bases are TGCGCCAGCAGCCAAGATATCGAGAGCCCAACTAATGAAAAACTGTTTTTT. Its translation is CASSQDIESPTNEKLFF. The J gene is TRBJ1-4, the V gene TRBV4-3; D remains ambiguous. V was shortened by 0 bases and J by 0 bases, with 11 bases between the two germline ends. Germline V gene data show CDR1 as LGHNA and CDR2 as YSLEER. The CDR3 length is 17 residues.

This clonotype has only one observation. V is TRBV5-1 and J is TRBJ2-7, with D perhaps TRBD1 or TRBD2 (5 bases each). The CDR3 has 13 residues. Germline CDR1 is SGHRS and CDR2 is YFSETQ. Trimming removed 2 bases at V and 4 bases at J, with 10 bases between. CDR3 sequence: CASSFTRGYEQYF. CDR3 sequence (DNA): TGCGCCAGCAGCTTCACTAGGGGATACGAGCAGTACTTC.